Shown below are 14 T cell receptor beta chains from a single sample sequenced in a study of cytomegalovirus exposure and HLA in healthy donors (dated by TCRdb to the late 2010s). Receptor libraries were prepared by the immunoSEQ multiplex PCR assay. For the multiplex PCR, a mixture combining 60 forward primers for TCR Vbeta segments and 13 reverse primers for TCR Jbeta segments was used. Held by TCRdb, this immuneACCESS table contains in-frame sequences only and omits some clones. Under half of the omission traces to an unresolved V gene where checked; the cause of the rest is unknown. The sample table holds 200,000 to 250,000 clones, of which 75% to 85% were seen once. The top ten hold less than 3% of the sample. Sequencing was carried out using PBMCs. Receptors were obtained from a woman between 35 and 50 years old in good health and CMV-seronegative.

This chain links TRBV5-1 with TRBJ1-2, with D possibly TRBD1 on 6 matching bases. V dropped 4 bases and J dropped 4 bases, with 17 bases sitting between them. Germline-derived CDR1 and CDR2 are SGHRS and YFSETQ. The CDR3 sequence is 15 residues long. The CDR3, as DNA: TGCGCCAGCAGCCCCTGGGGGGGCGTATCCTATGGCTACACCTTC. It specifies CASSPWGGVSYGYTF.

This clone occurred once. This chain connects TRBV28 to TRBJ1-2, with 10 bases lining up with TRBD1. Germline V gene data show CDR1 as MDHEN and CDR2 as SYDVKM. The CDR3 has 17 amino acids. The J segment lost 5 bases and the V segment lost 2 bases, leaving 11 bases of the junction unmatched. CDR3 region: CASSLPGPGTGEYGYTF. DNA of the CDR3: TGTGCCAGCAGTTTACCCGGTCCCGGGACAGGGGAGTATGGCTACACCTTC.

The rearrangement uses TRBV7-2 and TRBJ1-5, with TRBD1 identical over 7 bases. Germline V CDR1 and CDR2: SGHTA, FQGNSA. This CDR3 spans 15 amino acids. J gave up 5 bases and V 1 base, and 5 bases lay outside the gene matches. This chain's CDR3 is CASSLVTGSDQPQHF. In DNA form, the CDR3 reads TGTGCCAGCAGCTTAGTGACAGGGTCGGATCAGCCCCAGCATTTT.

The chain is built from TRBV7-7 and TRBJ2-1; 8 bases match TRBD2. CDR1 and CDR2 from the germline V gene are SSHAT and FNYEAQ (reference sequence). J lost 5 bases, V lost 1 base, and 4 bases had no gene match. This CDR3 is built from 15 residues. Here the CDR3 DNA reads TGTGCCAGCAGCTTAGGGCTAGCGGGTAACAATGAGCAGTTCTTC. Translating it yields CASSLGLAGNNEQFF.

There are a few counts of this clone. The DNA for the CDR3 is TGTGCCTGGAGTGTGGGACAGGGGGGGATTGGCTACACCTTC. Its translation is CAWSVGQGGIGYTF. V usage is TRBV30 and J usage is TRBJ1-2, with 11 bases that match TRBD1. The germline CDR1 and CDR2 sequences are GTSNPN and SVGIG (reference sequence). There are 14 residues in the CDR3. The junction had 4 bases not matched to a gene; V was cut back by 0 bases and J by 7 bases.

This sequence joins TRBV10-2 and TRBJ2-7; a possible D gene is TRBD2 (6 bases). The CDR3 extends over 14 amino acids. V gave up 6 bases and J gave up 0 bases, with 12 bases separating them. Germline V CDR1 and CDR2: WSHSY, SAAADI. CDR3 amino acids: CASRGGGSSYEQYF. CDR3 coding DNA: TGCGCCAGCAGGGGGGGTGGCTCCTCCTACGAGCAGTACTTC.

This clone occurred once. The rearrangement joins TRBV19 to TRBJ1-5; no reliable D call. Trimming took 3 bases from V and 7 from J, leaving 13 bases between them. The CDR3 extends over 14 amino acids. The germline CDR1 and CDR2 sequences are LNHDA and SQIVND (reference sequence). The DNA for the CDR3 is TGTGCCAGTAGTATGAGGGAACTTCGGCAGCCCCAGCATTTT. Protein: CASSMRELRQPQHF.

This chain joins TRBV19 and TRBJ2-2, with D perhaps matching TRBD1 (6 bases). CDR1 is LNHDA, CDR2 SQIVND, per germline (reference sequence). Trimming took 5 bases from V and 7 from J, leaving 14 bases between them. The CDR3 extends over 14 amino acids. CDR3 DNA: TGTGCCAGTAGTCCTCAGGGGATTAGCGGGGAGCTGTTTTTT. Amino acid sequence: CASSPQGISGELFF.

This chain links TRBV5-1 with TRBJ2-5, with a tentative D call TRBD1 (6 bases). Deletions cut 0 bases from V and 5 bases from J, with 11 bases between. The germline CDR1 and CDR2 sequences are SGHRS and YFSETQ. This CDR3 is 14 amino acids long. The CDR3 DNA reads TGCGCCAGCAGCTTGGCTGGACAGCGGGAGACCCAGTACTTC. Protein: CASSLAGQRETQYF. The whole variable domain, filled in from reference TRBV5-1 and TRBJ2-5, reads KAGVTQTPRYLIKTRGQQVTLSCSPISGHRSVSWYQQTPGQGLQFLFEYFSETQRNKGNFPGRFSGRQFSNSRSEMNVSTLELGDSALYLCASSLAGQRETQYFGPGTRLLVL.

The chain employs TRBV18 and TRBJ1-2; the D is unclear. CDR1 is KGHSH, CDR2 LQKENI, per germline. V was clipped by 3 bases and J by 4 bases, with 6 bases between them. The CDR3 consists of 12 residues. CDR3 coding DNA: TGTGCCAGCTCACCGCGGGGCTATGGCTACACCTTC. Translation: CASSPRGYGYTF.

This clone appeared once. The chain couples TRBV28 to TRBJ2-5, with 13 bases matching TRBD2. The J call may be mistaken, given a closer DNA end match to TRBJ2-7. The CDR3 is 15 residues long. CDR1 is MDHEN and CDR2 is SYDVKM in the germline V gene. In nucleotides, the CDR3 is TGTGCCAGCAGTTACGGGACTAGCGGGATTTACGAGCAGTACTTC. Residues: CASSYGTSGIYEQYF.

This clone was recorded once. The chain combines TRBV18 with TRBJ2-1; TRBD2 agrees at 11 bases. This CDR3 is built from 14 residues. Germline V gene data show CDR1 as KGHSH and CDR2 as LQKENI. V trimming: 3 bases; J trimming: 7 bases; junction bases outside the gene matches: 2. The CDR3: CASSPGTSGNEQFF. For the CDR3, the DNA is TGTGCCAGCTCACCCGGGACTAGCGGTAATGAGCAGTTCTTC.

This clone has just one count. The rearrangement links TRBV6-6 to TRBJ2-7; D is perhaps TRBD2 (5 bases). V was pared by 2 bases and J by 4 bases, with 15 bases between. CDR1 is MNHNY, CDR2 SVGAGI, per germline (reference sequence). This CDR3 spans 15 amino acids. The CDR3 DNA sequence: TGTGCCAGCAGTTACACAAGTCGGGAAACATACGAGCAGTACTTC. This translates into CASSYTSRETYEQYF.

The V and J genes are TRBV5-1 and TRBJ1-4; 7 bases are a match to TRBD1. Unmatched junction bases numbered 7, after V lost 0 bases and J lost 8 bases. The CDR3 covers 15 residues. The V gene's germline CDR1 is SGHRS and CDR2 YFSETQ. In nucleotides, the CDR3 is TGCGCCAGCAGCTTGGCCAGACAGGGAACCGAAAAACTGTTTTTT. Translation gives CASSLARQGTEKLFF.